The TCR beta chain under discussion was sequenced for a study of T-cell reconstitution after alpha-beta-depleted transplantation in children. V lost 3 bases and J 3 bases, leaving 11 bases between the germline ends. The CDR3 runs to 13 residues. From germline, CDR1 is DFQATT and CDR2 SNEGSKA (reference sequence). This clonotype was observed a few times. Using unique molecular identifiers, the investigators prepared the TCRbeta library. Via MiXCR, TCRdb re-called the PCR reads, giving one row per CDR3 protein. There are some 520,000 distinct CDR3 sequences in the sample; approximately 29% occur only once, and 2% to 3% lies in the top ten.

Here the sequenced sample was PBMCs from the stem cell graft donor, taken from the stem cell graft. The chain links TRBV20-1 to TRBJ2-5; no firm D call. The sequence derives from a human donor who donated a stem cell graft to a child with aplastic anemia. The CDR3 reads CSASTGFEETQYF. The CDR3 nucleotides are TGCAGTGCTAGCACCGGGTTTGAAGAGACCCAGTACTTC.